This T cell receptor beta chain was captured in a study of blood T cell repertoires in COVID-19. As for the study in general: From the United States, Italy and Spain came samples of acute and convalescent COVID-19. Sample material is recorded as cDNA or gDNA derived from T cells, B-cell-depleted T cells, or PBMCs.

Across 20 to 25 US areas, participants ranged in age from about 18 to 90 years. Cohorts were assigned according to the clinical history that participants reported. V shed 5 bases and J shed 6 bases, with 14 bases lying between them. Per the germline V gene, CDR1 is SEHNR and CDR2 is FQNEAQ (reference sequence). This CDR3 contains 13 residues. Only in-frame clones appear in the TCRdb table, and some are missing; sequencing was by immunoSEQ multiplex PCR. In the table there are about 240,000 clones, about 90% of which are singletons. The chain links TRBV7-9 to TRBJ2-7, with D possibly being TRBD2 (7 bases). The specimen was PBMCs or T cells enriched from blood (not recorded which). The TCR was taken from a woman in her thirties or forties with acute COVID-19. The CDR3 DNA reads TGTGCCAGCAGCCCAGAAGGGGGGGGCGAGCAGTACTTC. This gives the protein CASSPEGGGEQYF.